The clone carrying this TCR beta chain was seen at least ten times. The antigen remains undetermined. This entry belongs to a study of identical twins. Points from the study as a whole: Sequences that were out-of-frame, alpha and twin-shared displayed an excess of low generation probability. Reduced insertions were recorded for abundant cord blood beta clonotypes, with no such pattern in memory repertoires.

CDR3 length: 13 residues. The V and J ends lost 2 bases and 8 bases, in that order; junction bases with no gene match: 4. Healthy Caucasians provided all donations. TCRdb re-called the 5' RACE reads with MiXCR, one entry per CDR3 protein. Seen here are 450,000 or so distinct CDR3 sequences, approximately 15% observed once, and the top ten hold around 0.98%. These data also featured in a second study, about yellow fever vaccine responses in identical twins.

The specimen was CD4+ T cells sorted from blood. The TCR sequence derives from a young woman in good health. The chain carries TRBV12-3 or TRBV12-4 and TRBJ1-2, with 8 bases matching TRBD1. The CDR3 DNA reads TGTGCCAGCAGTTTAAGACAGGGGTGGGGCTACACCTTC. This sequence encodes CASSLRQGWGYTF.